This passage covers 9 T cell receptor beta chains from one sample sequenced in a study of low-dose radiotherapy and immunotherapy resistance in tumors. TRAV- and TRBV-specific primers, spanning alpha and beta chains, primed first-strand cDNA. Amplification of TCRs used a constant-region primer and V-primer adapter for around 18 PCR cycles. One entry per CDR3 protein, called by TCRdb with MiXCR from the reads. The sample lists approximately 45,000 distinct CDR3 sequences, 20% to 25% occurring once. Stated time point: after trial treatment. Treatment meaning: LDRT plus nivolumab, ipilimumab, low-dose cyclophosphamide and aspirin (RACIN trial). The sequences come from PBMCs, collected after low-dose radiotherapy plus immunotherapy. These receptors all stem from a male donor with prostate cancer.

The V gene is TRBV15, the J gene TRBJ1-2; 10 bases map to TRBD1. Trimming took 0 bases from V and 8 from J; bases not matched to a gene: 3. Germline V gene data show CDR1 as LNHNV and CDR2 as YYDKDF (reference sequence). The CDR3 runs 14 residues. CDR3 DNA sequence: TGTGCCACCAGCAGAGAGGGACAGGGGCCCGGCTACACCTTC. Protein: CATSREGQGPGYTF.

V and J are TRBV28 and TRBJ2-3; the D gene is possibly TRBD2 (5 bases). The germline V and J ends were trimmed by 4 bases and 0 bases, with 8 bases remaining between them. The length of the CDR3 is 14 residues. Germline CDR1 and CDR2: MDHEN and SYDVKM. CDR3 sequence: CASSSGISTDTQYF. The CDR3 region has the DNA TGTGCCAGCAGTTCCGGGATTAGCACAGATACGCAGTATTTT. Looking up the rest from reference TRBV28 and TRBJ2-3 gives the full variable domain: DVKVTQSSRYLVKRTGEKVFLECVQDMDHENMFWYRQDPGLGLRLIYFSYDVKMKEKGDIPEGYSVSREKKERFSLILESASTNQTSMYLCASSSGISTDTQYFGPGTRLTVL.

The V call is TRBV5-1, the J call TRBJ1-5; no clear D gene. V lost 2 bases, J lost 2 bases, and 11 bases lay in between. The CDR3 sequence is 15 residues long. Germline V gene data show CDR1 as SGHRS and CDR2 as YFSETQ. CDR3 in DNA: TGCGCCAGCAGCTTAAATTCGGGTGGCAATCAGCCCCAGCATTTT. Translation: CASSLNSGGNQPQHF.

Concerning this clonotype: A far larger clone is just one base off, so this is likely a read error. The V gene is TRBV5-5, the J gene TRBJ2-1; 10 bases map to TRBD2. Looked up from germline, CDR1 is SGHKS and CDR2 is YYEKEE (reference sequence). The CDR3 runs to 14 residues. V trimming: 5 bases; J trimming: 5 bases; junction bases outside the gene matches: 4. CDR3 DNA: TGTGCCAGCAGTTCCGGACTAGCGGACAATGAGCAGTTCTTC. This encodes CASSSGLADNEQFF.

At least ten counts were recorded for this clonotype. The V call is TRBV7-2, the J call TRBJ2-3, with 11 bases lining up with TRBD2. V lost 7 bases to trimming and J lost 3 bases; unmatched junction nucleotides: 6. The CDR3 has 15 residues. Per the germline V gene, CDR1 is SGHTA and CDR2 is FQGNSA. CDR3 coding DNA: TGTGCCAGCACCCCTAGCGGGGGGAAGACAGATACGCAGTATTTT. This gives the protein CASTPSGGKTDTQYF.

The count of this clonotype is one. A far bigger clonotype differs at one base, so this is likely a read error. This rearrangement joins TRBV6-8 to TRBJ2-5; D gene unclear. V gave up 7 bases and J gave up 7 bases, with 13 bases separating them. This CDR3 region has 12 residues. CDR1 and CDR2 from the germline V gene are MNHGY and SAAAGT. Written as DNA, the CDR3 is TGTGCCAGCAACGAACCCCGAGGGACCCAGTACTTC. It specifies CASNEPRGTQYF.

This clonotype was detected ten times or more. V gene TRBV5-5 combines with J gene TRBJ2-1; D is possibly TRBD1 (5 bases). Germline CDR1 and CDR2: SGHKS and YYEKEE (reference sequence). Trimming removed 3 bases at V and 4 bases at J, with 20 bases between. This CDR3 is 17 amino acids long. CDR3 sequence reads: CASSSPNRPSGYNEQFF. The CDR3, as DNA: TGTGCCAGCAGCTCGCCTAACCGACCCTCAGGGTACAATGAGCAGTTCTTC.

On this clonotype itself: This likely stems from a read error, as it lies one base from a far larger clone. The chain employs TRBV13 and TRBJ1-4, with D maybe TRBD1 (5 bases). This CDR3 has 13 residues. In germline, CDR1 is PRHDT, CDR2 FYEKMQ (reference sequence). CDR3 sequence (DNA): TGTGCCAGCAGCTCCGGGGGTAATGAAAAACTGTATTTT. Translation: CASSSGGNEKLYF.

This clonotype was counted many times. This chain uses TRBV20-1 with TRBJ2-3, with a tentative D call TRBD2 (6 bases). Trimming took 1 base from V and 7 from J, leaving 12 bases between them. The CDR3 length is 13 residues. The germline CDR1 and CDR2 sequences are DFQATT and SNEGSKA (reference sequence). The CDR3: CSARGGGKNTQYF. CDR3 nucleotide sequence: TGCAGTGCTAGAGGTGGAGGGAAGAATACGCAGTATTTT.